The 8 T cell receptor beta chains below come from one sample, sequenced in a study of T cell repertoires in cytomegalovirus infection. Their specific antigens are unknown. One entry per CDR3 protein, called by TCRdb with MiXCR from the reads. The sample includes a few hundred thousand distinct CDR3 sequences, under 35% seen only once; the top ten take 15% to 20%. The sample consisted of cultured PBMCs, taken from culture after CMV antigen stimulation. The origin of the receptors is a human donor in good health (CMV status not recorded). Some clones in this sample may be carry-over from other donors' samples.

DNA for the CDR3: TGTGCCAGCAGCCGGGGACTAGCTTCCTACGAGCAGTACTTC. Translating gives CASSRGLASYEQYF. The chain couples TRBV7-2 to TRBJ2-7; 9 bases line up with TRBD2. The CDR3 covers 14 residues. Unmatched junction bases numbered 3, after V lost 5 bases and J lost 1 base. Per germline, CDR1 SGHTA and CDR2 FQGNSA.

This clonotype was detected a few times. The CDR3, as DNA: TGCGCCAGCAGCCAAGGACCTTGGGGCAGTTTGGCCCTCCACTTT. Amino acid sequence: CASSQGPWGSLALHF. The chain recombines TRBV4-1 with TRBJ1-6; a weak D match, TRBD1 (5 bases). The CDR3 length is 15 residues. With 1 base removed from V and 14 bases from J, the gap between germline ends came to 18 bases. Per germline, CDR1 MGHRA and CDR2 YSYEKL.

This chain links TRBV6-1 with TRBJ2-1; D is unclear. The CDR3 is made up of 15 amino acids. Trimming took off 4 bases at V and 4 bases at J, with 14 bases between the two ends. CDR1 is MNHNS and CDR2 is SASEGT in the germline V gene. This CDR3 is CASSARGITYNEQFF. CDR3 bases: TGTGCCAGCAGTGCTCGTGGAATTACTTACAATGAGCAGTTCTTC.

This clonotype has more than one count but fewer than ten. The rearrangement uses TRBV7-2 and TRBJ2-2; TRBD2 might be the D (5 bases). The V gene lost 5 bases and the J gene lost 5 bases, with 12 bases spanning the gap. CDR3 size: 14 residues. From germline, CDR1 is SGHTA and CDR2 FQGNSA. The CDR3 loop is CASSKSGWTGELFF. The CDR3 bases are TGTGCCAGCAGCAAGTCGGGGTGGACCGGGGAGCTGTTTTTT.

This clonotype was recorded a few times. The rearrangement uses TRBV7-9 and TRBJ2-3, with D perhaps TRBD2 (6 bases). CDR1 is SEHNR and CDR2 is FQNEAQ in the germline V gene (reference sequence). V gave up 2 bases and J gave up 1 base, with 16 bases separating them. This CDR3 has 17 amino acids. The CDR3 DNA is TGTGCCAGCAGCTTACCGAGGTTCGGGAGTGGCACAGATACGCAGTATTTT. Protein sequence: CASSLPRFGSGTDTQYF.

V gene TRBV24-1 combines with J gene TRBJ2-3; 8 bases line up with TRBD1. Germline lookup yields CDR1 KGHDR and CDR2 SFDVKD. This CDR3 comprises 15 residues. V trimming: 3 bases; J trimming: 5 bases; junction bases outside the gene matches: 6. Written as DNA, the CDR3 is TGTGCCACCAGTGATCCAGGGGGCGCGGGAGATACGCAGTATTTT. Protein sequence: CATSDPGGAGDTQYF.

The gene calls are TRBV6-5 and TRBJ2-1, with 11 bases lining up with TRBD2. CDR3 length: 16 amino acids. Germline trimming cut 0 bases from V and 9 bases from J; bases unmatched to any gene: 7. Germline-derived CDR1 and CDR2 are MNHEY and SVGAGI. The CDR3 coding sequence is TGTGCCAGCAGTTACTCGGGCGCTAGCGGGAGGTTTGAGCAGTTCTTC. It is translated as CASSYSGASGRFEQFF.

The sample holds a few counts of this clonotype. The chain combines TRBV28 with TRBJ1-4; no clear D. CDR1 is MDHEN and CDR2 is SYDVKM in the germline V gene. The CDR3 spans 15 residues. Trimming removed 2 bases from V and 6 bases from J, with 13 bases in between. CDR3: CASSLGRRKDEKLFF. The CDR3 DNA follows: TGTGCCAGCAGTTTAGGTCGACGGAAAGATGAAAAACTGTTTTTT.